These 2 T cell receptor beta chains came from one sample sequenced in a study of blood T cell repertoires in COVID-19. Libraries were prepared by immunoSEQ multiplex PCR; TCRdb keeps only in-frame clonotypes and omits some of them. This sample has around 100,000 clones, with about 80% found just once. Sequencing input: peripheral blood. These receptor sequences come from a woman over 75 with active or convalescent COVID-19.

This clone was seen a few times. The rearrangement joins TRBV14 to TRBJ1-2; 11 nucleotides match TRBD1. Looked up from germline, CDR1 is SGHDN and CDR2 is FVKESK. With 3 bases clipped from V and 5 bases from J, the junction kept 17 bases outside the gene matches. The CDR3 is 19 residues long. The CDR3 nucleotides are TGTGCCAGCAGCCAGGCCCCCGGGACAGGGGGTGAAATTAGATATGGCTACACCTTC. Residues: CASSQAPGTGGEIRYGYTF.

At least ten counts were recorded for this clone. J is TRBJ2-7 and V is TRBV4-3; D unclear. The germline V gene has CDR1 LGHNA and CDR2 YSLEER. There are 14 residues in the CDR3. V was clipped by 4 bases and J by 0 bases, with 10 bases between them. For the CDR3, the DNA is TGCGCCAGCAGCCTCAACGTCGGCTCCTACGAGCAGTACTTC. Its translation is CASSLNVGSYEQYF.